The 14 T cell receptor beta chains below come from one sample, sequenced in a study of cytomegalovirus exposure and HLA in healthy donors (dated by TCRdb to the late 2010s). Library generation was performed with the immunoSEQ multiplex PCR assay. For the multiplex PCR, a mixture combining 60 forward primers for TCR Vbeta segments and 13 reverse primers for TCR Jbeta segments was used. In its TCRdb copy, this immuneACCESS table keeps in-frame sequences only and misses some clones. Where compared with another copy, unresolved V genes explain less than half of these, and the others have no known cause. For this sample there are about 81,000 clones; around 80% appear just once. Of the sample, around 3% falls within the top ten clones. The sample was PBMCs. These receptors were obtained from a middle-aged man in good health and CMV-seropositive.

This clone has a handful of counts. V and J are TRBV4-1 and TRBJ2-5; 8 bases map to TRBD2. The V gene end was trimmed by 4 bases and the J gene end by 5 bases; junction bases not matched to a gene: 9. The CDR3 length is 15 residues. Germline V gene lookup returns CDR1 MGHRA and CDR2 YSYEKL. The CDR3 loop reads CASSLPIAGRETQYF. The CDR3, as DNA: TGCGCCAGCAGCCTACCTATAGCGGGAAGGGAGACCCAGTACTTC.

The V gene is TRBV6-5, the J gene TRBJ1-4, with D unclear. This CDR3 has 15 residues. Germline V gene data show CDR1 as MNHEY and CDR2 as SVGAGI. Trimming removed 2 bases at V and 4 bases at J, with 11 bases between. The CDR3 DNA follows: TGTGCCAGCAGTTACGATTGGAGGGTTAATGAAAAACTGTTTTTT. It translates to CASSYDWRVNEKLFF.

Remarks on this clone: The germline gene is not matched at one end of the junction; a read error may be the cause. V and J are TRBV7-7 and TRBJ2-2, with D perhaps TRBD2 (6 bases). Germline CDR1 is SSHAT and CDR2 is FNYEAQ (reference sequence). The CDR3 runs 16 residues. CDR3 DNA: TGTGCTAGCAGCCGCTCCTCCGGGGCGGGATGGGGGGAGCTGTTTTTT. It encodes CASSRSSGAGWGELFF.

The V call is TRBV4-2, the J call TRBJ2-5; D unresolved. V lost 4 bases and J lost 4, with 13 bases in between. Germline-derived CDR1 and CDR2 are LGHNA and YNFKEQ. The length of the CDR3 is 14 residues. The CDR3 loop is CASSLWAVGETQYF. CDR3 in DNA: TGTGCCAGCAGCCTCTGGGCAGTCGGAGAGACCCAGTACTTC.

The chain combines TRBV19 with TRBJ2-5; 7 bases agree with TRBD2. Per the germline V gene, CDR1 is LNHDA and CDR2 is SQIVND (reference sequence). The CDR3 extends over 16 amino acids. J lost 5 bases, V lost 3 bases, and 12 bases had no gene match. Written as DNA, the CDR3 is TGTGCCAGTAGTATTCTCGCGACTAGCATATTTGAGACCCAGTACTTC. It codes for CASSILATSIFETQYF.

The genes are TRBV5-4 and TRBJ2-3, with D perhaps TRBD1 (5 bases). V was cut by 4 bases and J by 0 bases, with 18 bases left in between. This CDR3 contains 17 residues. The germline V gene has CDR1 SGHNT and CDR2 YYREEE (reference sequence). CDR3 bases: TGTGCCAGCAGCGAATACGTAGGGGCCCCTAGCACAGATACGCAGTATTTT. Amino acids: CASSEYVGAPSTDTQYF.

The chain has TRBV4-1 and TRBJ1-2; 9 bases are shared with TRBD1. Germline V gene data show CDR1 as MGHRA and CDR2 as YSYEKL. The CDR3 extends over 15 amino acids. V was clipped by 2 bases and J by 2 bases; unmatched bases: 3. The CDR3 DNA sequence: TGCGCCAGCAGCCAACCCGGGACAGGGAACTATGGCTACACCTTC. It encodes CASSQPGTGNYGYTF.

Only a few counts were recorded for this clone. The V and J genes are TRBV19 and TRBJ2-3, with D maybe TRBD2 (5 bases). Trimming removed 0 bases from V and 0 bases from J, with 16 bases in between. The CDR3 is made up of 18 amino acids. Germline CDR1 and CDR2: LNHDA and SQIVND (reference sequence). The CDR3 region has the DNA TGTGCCAGTAGTATAGATAAGGGTTCCGGGGATAGCACAGATACGCAGTATTTT. The encoded protein is CASSIDKGSGDSTDTQYF.

This chain connects TRBV5-1 to TRBJ1-2; D unclear. The CDR3 has 15 residues. V was shortened by 0 bases and J by 4 bases, with 13 bases between the two germline ends. Germline CDR1 SGHRS, CDR2 YFSETQ. Here the CDR3 reads CASSLDQDGAYGYTF. The CDR3 DNA follows: TGCGCCAGCAGCTTGGATCAGGATGGTGCCTATGGCTACACCTTC.

The CDR3 is CASSLVGGTGAVQAQFF. In DNA form, the CDR3 reads TGCGCCAGCAGCTTGGTTGGGGGGACAGGGGCGGTACAGGCGCAGTTCTTC. V is TRBV5-1 and J is TRBJ2-1, with 10 bases matching TRBD1. With 0 bases clipped from V and 12 bases from J, the junction kept 15 bases outside the gene matches. Germline V gene sequence: CDR1 SGHRS, CDR2 YFSETQ. The CDR3 runs 17 residues.

V is TRBV30 and J is TRBJ1-1; unclear D gene. V lost 5 bases to trimming and J lost 4 bases, with 14 bases between them. CDR3 length: 13 amino acids. Looked up from germline, CDR1 is GTSNPN and CDR2 is SVGIG (reference sequence). The CDR3 nucleotides read TGTGCCTGGGGCCTCATGGGGAGCACTGAAGCTTTCTTT. Translation: CAWGLMGSTEAFF.

V usage is TRBV18 and J usage is TRBJ1-4; a weak D match, TRBD1 (5 bases). Germline values: CDR1 KGHSH, CDR2 LQKENI. Trimming pared 6 bases from V and 4 bases from J, leaving 9 bases between. The CDR3 contains 13 residues. CDR3 amino acids: CASSRQGNEKLFF. CDR3 nucleotides: TGTGCCAGCTCTCGCCAGGGTAATGAAAAACTGTTTTTT.

This clone showed up just once. J is TRBJ1-1 and V is TRBV5-1; 9 bases are a match to TRBD1. There are 17 residues in the CDR3. Germline CDR1 SGHRS, CDR2 YFSETQ. Trimming cost V 1 base and J 1 base; bases outside gene matches: 8. The DNA for the CDR3 is TGCGCCAGCAGCTTGATTGAACCGGGACAGGGGAACACTGAAGCTTTCTTT. This codes for CASSLIEPGQGNTEAFF.

V gene TRBV5-5 combines with J gene TRBJ1-5; D is unresolved. The CDR3 consists of 15 residues. Trimming pared 4 bases from V and 1 base from J, leaving 12 bases between. Germline CDR1 is SGHKS and CDR2 is YYEKEE (reference sequence). The CDR3 spells CASSRTVVSNQPQHF. The CDR3 nucleotides read TGTGCCAGCAGCCGTACGGTAGTGAGCAATCAGCCCCAGCATTTT.